This T cell receptor beta chain comes out of a study of cytomegalovirus exposure and HLA in healthy donors. Both 60 Vbeta primers and 13 Jbeta primers went into the PCR. TCRdb's table, derived via immunoSEQ multiplex PCR, lists solely in-frame clones and lacks some. The sample shows roughly 100,000 clones, around four fifths of them seen only once. The clonotype comes from a young man in good health and CMV-seronegative. Sequences were obtained from PBMCs.

In nucleotides, the CDR3 is TGTGCCAGCACCAGCCTGGCGGGAAAAACCTACGAGCAGTACTTC. Protein sequence: CASTSLAGKTYEQYF. The chain joins TRBV21-1 to TRBJ2-7; the table assigns TRBD2, which was not confirmed against the DNA. TRBV21-1 is a pseudogene segment. CDR3 length: 15 residues.